This T cell receptor beta chain was profiled in a study of blood T cell repertoires in COVID-19. Study context: Sites across the United States, Italy and Spain contributed samples from acute and convalescent COVID-19. T cells, B-cell-depleted T cells, or PBMCs provided the cDNA or gDNA that served as material.

In the authors' methods: Quantification of nucleated cells was approximated via reference gene primer amplification. Repertoires were generated with immunoSEQ multiplex PCR, while TCRdb's copy carries only in-frame clones and drops some. V, J and clone size reflect that table, while D and trimming were determined from the DNA. The table lists 190,000 or so clones, approximately 87% of them singletons, with 0.8% to 1% in the top ten. Trimming removed 1 base from V and 4 bases from J, with 10 bases in between. Germline lookup yields CDR1 ENHRY and CDR2 SYGVKD. The CDR3 spans 14 residues. The rearrangement links TRBV10-3 to TRBJ1-2, with TRBD1 as a possible D gene (6 bases). The sequencing input was peripheral blood. This sequence originates from a woman younger than 35 who had recovered from COVID-19. The CDR3 bases are TGTGCCATCAGTGAGTGGGGGCAGAGCTATGGCTACACCTTC. It specifies CAISEWGQSYGYTF.